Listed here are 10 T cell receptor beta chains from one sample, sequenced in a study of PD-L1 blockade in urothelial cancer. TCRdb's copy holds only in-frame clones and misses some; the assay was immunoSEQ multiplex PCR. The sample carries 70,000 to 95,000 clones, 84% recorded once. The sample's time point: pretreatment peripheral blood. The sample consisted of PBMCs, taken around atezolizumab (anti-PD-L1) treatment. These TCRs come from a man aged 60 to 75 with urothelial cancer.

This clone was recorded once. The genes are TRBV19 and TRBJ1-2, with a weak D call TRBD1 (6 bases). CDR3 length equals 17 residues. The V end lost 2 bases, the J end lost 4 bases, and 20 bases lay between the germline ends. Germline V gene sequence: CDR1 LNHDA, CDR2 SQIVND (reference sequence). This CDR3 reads CASSIIVVWQGTYGYTF. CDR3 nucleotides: TGTGCCAGTAGTATAATAGTCGTGTGGCAGGGGACCTATGGCTACACCTTC.

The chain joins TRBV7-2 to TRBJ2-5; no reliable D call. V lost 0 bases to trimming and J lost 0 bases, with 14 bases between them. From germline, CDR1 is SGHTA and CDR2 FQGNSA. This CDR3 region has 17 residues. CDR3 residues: CASSLARGLSYQETQYF. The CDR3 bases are TGTGCCAGCAGCTTAGCGCGTGGGCTCTCGTACCAAGAGACCCAGTACTTC.

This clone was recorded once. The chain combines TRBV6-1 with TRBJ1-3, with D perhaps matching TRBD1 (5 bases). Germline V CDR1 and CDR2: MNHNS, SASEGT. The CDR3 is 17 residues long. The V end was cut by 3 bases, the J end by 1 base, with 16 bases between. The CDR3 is CASSEGPGGTSGNTIYF. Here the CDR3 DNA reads TGTGCCAGCAGTGAGGGGCCCGGGGGGACTTCTGGAAACACCATATATTTT.

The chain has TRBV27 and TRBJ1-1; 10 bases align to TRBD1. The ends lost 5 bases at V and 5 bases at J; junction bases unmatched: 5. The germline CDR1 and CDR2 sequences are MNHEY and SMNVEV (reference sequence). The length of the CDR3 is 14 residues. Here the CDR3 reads CASSLDRGLTEAFF. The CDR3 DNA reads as TGTGCCAGCAGTCTTGACAGGGGGCTTACTGAAGCTTTCTTT.

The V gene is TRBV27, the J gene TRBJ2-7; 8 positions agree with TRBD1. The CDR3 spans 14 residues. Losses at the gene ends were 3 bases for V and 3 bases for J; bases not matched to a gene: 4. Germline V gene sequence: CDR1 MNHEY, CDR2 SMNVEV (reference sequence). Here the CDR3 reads CASSFGRGLYEQYF. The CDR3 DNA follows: TGTGCCAGCAGTTTTGGCAGGGGGCTCTACGAGCAGTACTTC.

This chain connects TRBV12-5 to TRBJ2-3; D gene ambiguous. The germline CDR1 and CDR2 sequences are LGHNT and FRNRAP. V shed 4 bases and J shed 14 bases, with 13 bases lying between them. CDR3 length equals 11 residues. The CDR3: CASGSSPPGYF. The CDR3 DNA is TGTGCTAGTGGTTCCTCACCCCCGGGGTATTTT. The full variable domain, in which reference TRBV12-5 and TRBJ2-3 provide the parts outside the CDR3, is DARVTQTPRHKVTEMGQEVTMRCQPILGHNTVFWYRQTMMQGLELLAYFRNRAPLDDSGMPKDRFSAEMPDATLATLKIQPSEPRDSAVYFCASGSSPPGYFGPGTRLTVL.

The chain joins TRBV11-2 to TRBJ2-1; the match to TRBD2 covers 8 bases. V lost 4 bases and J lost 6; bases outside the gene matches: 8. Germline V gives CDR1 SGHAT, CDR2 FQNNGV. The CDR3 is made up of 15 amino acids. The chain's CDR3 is CASSSRTSLGNEQFF. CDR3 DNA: TGTGCCAGCAGCTCCCGGACTAGCTTGGGCAATGAGCAGTTCTTC. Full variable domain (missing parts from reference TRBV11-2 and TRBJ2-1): EAGVAQSPRYKIIEKRQSVAFWCNPISGHATLYWYQQILGQGPKLLIQFQNNGVVDDSQLPKDRFSAERLKGVDSTLKIQPAKLEDSAVYLCASSSRTSLGNEQFFGPGTRLTVL.

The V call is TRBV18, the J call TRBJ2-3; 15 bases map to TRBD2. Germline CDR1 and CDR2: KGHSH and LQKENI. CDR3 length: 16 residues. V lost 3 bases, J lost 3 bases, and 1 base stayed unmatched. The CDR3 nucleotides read TGTGCCAGCTCACCTGGGACTAGCGGGGGGACAGATACGCAGTATTTT. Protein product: CASSPGTSGGTDTQYF.

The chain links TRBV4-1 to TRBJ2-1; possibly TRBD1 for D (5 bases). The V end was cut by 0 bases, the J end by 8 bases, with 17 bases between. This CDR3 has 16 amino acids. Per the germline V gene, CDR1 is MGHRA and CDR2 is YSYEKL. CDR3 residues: CASSQERGRASDEQFF. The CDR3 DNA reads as TGCGCCAGCAGCCAAGAAAGGGGCAGGGCATCTGATGAGCAGTTCTTC.

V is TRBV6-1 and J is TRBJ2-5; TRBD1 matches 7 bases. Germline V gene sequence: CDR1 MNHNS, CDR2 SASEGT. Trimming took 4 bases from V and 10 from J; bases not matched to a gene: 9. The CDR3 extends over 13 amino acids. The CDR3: CASSVPTTGDQYF. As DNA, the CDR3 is TGTGCCAGCAGTGTCCCCACTACAGGGGACCAGTACTTC.